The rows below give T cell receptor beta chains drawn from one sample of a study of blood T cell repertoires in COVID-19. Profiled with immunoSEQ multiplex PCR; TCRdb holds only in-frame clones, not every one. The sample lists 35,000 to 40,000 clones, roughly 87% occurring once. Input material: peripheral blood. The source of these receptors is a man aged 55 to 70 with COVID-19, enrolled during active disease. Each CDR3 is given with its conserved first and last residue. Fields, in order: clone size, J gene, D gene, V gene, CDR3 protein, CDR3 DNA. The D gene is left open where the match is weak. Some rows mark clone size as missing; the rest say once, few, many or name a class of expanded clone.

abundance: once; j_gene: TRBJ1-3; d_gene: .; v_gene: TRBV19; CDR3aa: CAWSGVCGNTIYF; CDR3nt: TGTGCCTGGTCAGGGGTTTGCGGAAACACCATATATTTT
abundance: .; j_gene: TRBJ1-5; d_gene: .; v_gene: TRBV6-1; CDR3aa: CASSERGRSSNQPQHF; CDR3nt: TGTGCCAGCAGTGAAAGGGGCCGGAGTAGCAATCAGCCCCAGCATTTT
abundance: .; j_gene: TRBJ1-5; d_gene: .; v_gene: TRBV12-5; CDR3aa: CASGSNLGNQPQHF; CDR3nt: TGTGCTAGTGGTTCGAACCTCGGGAATCAGCCCCAGCATTTT
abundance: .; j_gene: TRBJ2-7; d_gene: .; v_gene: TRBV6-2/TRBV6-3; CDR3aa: CASSYSASRRGAYEQYF; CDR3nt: TGTGCCAGCAGTTACTCAGCGAGTAGGAGGGGCGCGTACGAGCAGTACTTC
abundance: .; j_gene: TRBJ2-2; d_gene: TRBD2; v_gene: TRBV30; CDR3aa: CAWSAFRLLGTSAPGGELFF; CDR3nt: TGTGCCTGGAGCGCATTCCGGTTATTGGGGACTAGCGCGCCCGGGGGGGAGCTGTTTTTT
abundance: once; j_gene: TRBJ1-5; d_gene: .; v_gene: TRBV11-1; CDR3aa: CASSLGRNSNQPQHF; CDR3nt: TGTGCCAGCAGCTTAGGCAGGAATAGCAATCAGCCCCAGCATTTT
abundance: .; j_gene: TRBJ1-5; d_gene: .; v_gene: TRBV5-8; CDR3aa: CASRPGTLNQPQHF; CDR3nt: TGTGCCAGCAGACCCGGGACATTGAATCAGCCCCAGCATTTT
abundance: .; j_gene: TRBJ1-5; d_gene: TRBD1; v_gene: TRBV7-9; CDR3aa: CASSLARGDIGNQPQHF; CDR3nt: TGTGCCAGCAGCTTAGCCAGGGGGGATATAGGCAATCAGCCCCAGCATTTT
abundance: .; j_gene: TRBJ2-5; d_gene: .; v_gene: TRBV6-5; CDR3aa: CASSYEGRETQYF; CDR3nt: TGTGCCAGCAGTTACGAGGGTAGGGAGACCCAGTACTTC
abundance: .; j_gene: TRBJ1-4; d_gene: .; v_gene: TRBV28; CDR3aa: CASSNIQLGGEKLFF; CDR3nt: TGTGCCAGCAGCAACATCCAGCTGGGAGGCGAAAAACTGTTTTTT
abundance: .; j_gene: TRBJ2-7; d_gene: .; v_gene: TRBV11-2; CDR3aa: CASGLRTVPYEQYF; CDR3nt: TGTGCCAGCGGACTTAGGACAGTACCCTACGAGCAGTACTTC
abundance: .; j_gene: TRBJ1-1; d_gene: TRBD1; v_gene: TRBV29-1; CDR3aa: CSVGGTGQTEAFF; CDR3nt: TGCAGCGTCGGCGGGACAGGGCAGACTGAAGCTTTCTTT
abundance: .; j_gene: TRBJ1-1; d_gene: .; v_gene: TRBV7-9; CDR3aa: CASSLEGDGYTEAFF; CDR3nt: TGTGCCAGCAGCTTAGAGGGGGATGGGTACACTGAAGCTTTCTTT
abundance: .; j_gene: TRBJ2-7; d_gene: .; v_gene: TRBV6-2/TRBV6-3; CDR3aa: CASSPGSGWAYEQYF; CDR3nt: TGTGCCAGCAGCCCCGGTAGCGGATGGGCCTACGAGCAGTACTTC
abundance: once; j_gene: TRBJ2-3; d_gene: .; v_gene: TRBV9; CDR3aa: CASSDQRGTDTQYF; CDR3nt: TGTGCCAGCAGTGACCAGCGGGGCACAGATACGCAGTATTTT
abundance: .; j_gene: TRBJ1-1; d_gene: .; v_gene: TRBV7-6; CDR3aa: CASSLGAEGFNTEAFF; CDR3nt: TGTGCCAGCAGCTTAGGGGCGGAGGGATTCAACACTGAAGCTTTCTTT
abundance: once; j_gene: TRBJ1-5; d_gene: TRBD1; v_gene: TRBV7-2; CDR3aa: CASSPDRGSNQPQHF; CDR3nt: TGTGCCAGCAGCCCGGACAGGGGGAGCAATCAGCCCCAGCATTTT
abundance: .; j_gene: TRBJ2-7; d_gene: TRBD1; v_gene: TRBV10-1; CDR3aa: CASSESTGDEQYF; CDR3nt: TGCGCCAGCAGTGAAAGTACAGGGGACGAGCAGTACTTC
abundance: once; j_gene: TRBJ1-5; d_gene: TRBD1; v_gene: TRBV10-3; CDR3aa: CAISEEQGQGTPQHF; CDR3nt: TGTGCCATCAGTGAGGAGCAAGGACAGGGGACGCCCCAGCATTTT
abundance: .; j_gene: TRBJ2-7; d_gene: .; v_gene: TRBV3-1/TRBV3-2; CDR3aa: CASSSQGRAGSGLSTSYEQYF; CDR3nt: TGTGCCAGCAGCTCCCAAGGAAGGGCAGGAAGCGGGCTATCTACCTCCTACGAGCAGTACTTC
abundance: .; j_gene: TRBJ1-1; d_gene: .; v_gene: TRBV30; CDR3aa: CAWSTGGNTEAFF; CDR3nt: TGTGCCTGGAGCACCGGGGGGAACACTGAAGCTTTCTTT
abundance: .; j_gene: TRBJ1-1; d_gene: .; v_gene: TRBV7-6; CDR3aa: CASSPERVNTEAFF; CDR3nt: TGTGCCAGCAGCCCCGAGAGGGTGAACACTGAAGCTTTCTTT
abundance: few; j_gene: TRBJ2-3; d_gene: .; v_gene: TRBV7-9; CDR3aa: CASSPGIQGPDTQYF; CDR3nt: TGTGCCAGCAGTCCCGGGATTCAAGGCCCAGATACGCAGTATTTT
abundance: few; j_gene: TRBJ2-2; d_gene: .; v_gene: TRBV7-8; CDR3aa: CASSNQNTGELFF; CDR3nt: TGTGCCAGCAGCAATCAGAACACCGGGGAGCTGTTTTTT
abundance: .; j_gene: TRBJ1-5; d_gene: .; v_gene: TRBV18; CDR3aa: CASSPPNSRGNQPQHF; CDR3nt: TGTGCCAGCTCACCACCGAACTCGCGGGGCAATCAGCCCCAGCATTTT
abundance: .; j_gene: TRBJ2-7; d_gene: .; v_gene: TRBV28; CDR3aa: CASLTWQGMREQYF; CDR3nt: TGTGCCAGCCTCACGTGGCAGGGGATGAGGGAGCAGTACTTC
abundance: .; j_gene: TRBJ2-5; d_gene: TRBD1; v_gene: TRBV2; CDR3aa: CASSEDRPQTQYF; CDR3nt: TGTGCCAGCAGTGAGGACAGGCCACAGACCCAGTACTTC
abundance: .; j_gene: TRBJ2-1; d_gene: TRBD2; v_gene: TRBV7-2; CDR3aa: CASSYTSGINNEQFF; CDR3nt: TGTGCCAGCAGCTATACTAGCGGCATAAACAATGAGCAGTTCTTC
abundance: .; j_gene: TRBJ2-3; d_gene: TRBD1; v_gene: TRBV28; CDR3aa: CASRGTGQGAFTDTQYF; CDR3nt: TGTGCCAGCAGGGGGACGGGACAGGGGGCCTTCACAGATACGCAGTATTTT
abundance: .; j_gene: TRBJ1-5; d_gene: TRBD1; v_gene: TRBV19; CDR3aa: CASSILDRGQRQPQHF; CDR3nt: TGTGCCAGTAGTATTCTCGACAGGGGACAGCGTCAGCCCCAGCATTTT
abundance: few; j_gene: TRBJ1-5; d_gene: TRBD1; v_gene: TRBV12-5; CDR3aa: CASGLGQGITQPQHF; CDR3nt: TGTGCTAGTGGTTTGGGACAGGGGATTACTCAGCCCCAGCATTTT
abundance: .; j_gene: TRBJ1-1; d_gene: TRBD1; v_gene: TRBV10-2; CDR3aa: CASSDLLTGAKMNTEAFF; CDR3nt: TGCGCCAGCAGTGACCTCTTGACAGGGGCCAAGATGAACACTGAAGCTTTCTTT
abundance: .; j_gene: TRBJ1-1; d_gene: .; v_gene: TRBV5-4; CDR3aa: CASSPWGVTEAFF; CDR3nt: TGTGCCAGCAGCCCCTGGGGAGTAACTGAAGCTTTCTTT
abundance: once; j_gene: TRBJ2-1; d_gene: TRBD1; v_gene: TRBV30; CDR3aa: CAWSRGQGIDEQFF; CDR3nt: TGTGCCTGGAGTAGGGGACAGGGGATCGATGAGCAGTTCTTC
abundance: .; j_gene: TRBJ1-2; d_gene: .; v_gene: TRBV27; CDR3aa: CASSSRGPVIYGYTF; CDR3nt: TGTGCCAGCAGTTCCCGCGGGCCCGTTATCTATGGCTACACCTTC
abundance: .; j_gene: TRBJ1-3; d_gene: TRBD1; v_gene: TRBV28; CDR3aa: CASRSSLGTANENF; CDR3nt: TGTGCCAGCAGATCGTCCCTAGGGACAGCGAATGAGAATTTT
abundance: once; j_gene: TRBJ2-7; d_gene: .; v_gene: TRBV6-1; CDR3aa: CASSEHGELGREQYF; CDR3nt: TGTGCCAGCAGTGAACACGGGGAATTAGGGCGCGAGCAGTACTTC
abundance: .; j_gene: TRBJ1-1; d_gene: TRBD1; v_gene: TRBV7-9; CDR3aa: CASSSTEGAAEAFF; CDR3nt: TGTGCCAGCAGCTCTACCGAGGGGGCTGCTGAAGCTTTCTTT
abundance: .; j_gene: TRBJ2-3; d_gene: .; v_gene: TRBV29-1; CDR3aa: CSVEGTDAPDTQYF; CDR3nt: TGCAGCGTTGAAGGGACAGATGCCCCAGATACGCAGTATTTT
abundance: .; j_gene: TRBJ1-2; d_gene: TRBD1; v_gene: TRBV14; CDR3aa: CASSVTGDGYTF; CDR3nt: TGTGCCAGCAGCGTGACAGGGGATGGCTACACCTTC
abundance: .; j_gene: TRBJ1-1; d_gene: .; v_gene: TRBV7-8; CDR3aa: CASSSPTGEAFF; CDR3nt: TGTGCCAGCAGCTCCCCGACTGGTGAAGCTTTCTTT
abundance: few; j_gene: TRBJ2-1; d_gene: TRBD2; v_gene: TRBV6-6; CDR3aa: CASSPTSGRASYNEQFF; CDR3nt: TGTGCCAGCAGTCCGACTAGCGGGAGGGCCTCCTACAATGAGCAGTTCTTC
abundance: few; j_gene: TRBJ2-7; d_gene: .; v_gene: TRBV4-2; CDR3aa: CASSQDPSGGASYEQYF; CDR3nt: TGTGCCAGCAGCCAAGATCCGAGCGGCGGGGCCTCCTACGAGCAGTACTTC
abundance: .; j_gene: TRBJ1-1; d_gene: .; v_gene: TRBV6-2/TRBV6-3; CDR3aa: CASSYGRLRDMNTEAFF; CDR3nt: TGTGCCAGCAGTTACGGTCGTCTCCGGGACATGAACACTGAAGCTTTCTTT
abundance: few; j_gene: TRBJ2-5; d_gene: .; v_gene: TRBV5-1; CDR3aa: CASSSMVREPQETQYF; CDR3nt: TGCGCCAGCAGCTCCATGGTACGCGAGCCCCAAGAGACCCAGTACTTC
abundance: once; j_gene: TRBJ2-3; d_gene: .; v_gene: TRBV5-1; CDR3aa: CASSLAPGGDTQYF; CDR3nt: TGCGCCAGCAGCTTGGCGCCAGGGGGGGATACGCAGTATTTT
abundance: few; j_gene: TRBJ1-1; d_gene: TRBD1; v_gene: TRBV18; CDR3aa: CASSPGTGVWGTEAFF; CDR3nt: TGTGCCAGCTCACCGGGGACAGGTGTTTGGGGCACTGAAGCTTTCTTT
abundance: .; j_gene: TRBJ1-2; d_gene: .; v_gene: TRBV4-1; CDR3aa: CASSLPGQVLNYGYTF; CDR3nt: TGCGCCAGCAGCCTCCCCGGACAAGTATTAAACTATGGCTACACCTTC
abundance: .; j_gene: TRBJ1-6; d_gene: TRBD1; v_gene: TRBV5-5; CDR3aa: CASAQGQGNSPLHF; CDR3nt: TGTGCCAGCGCCCAGGGACAGGGGAATTCACCCCTCCACTTT
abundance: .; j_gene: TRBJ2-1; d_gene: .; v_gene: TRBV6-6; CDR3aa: CASSYSMSSSYNEQFF; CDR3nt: TGTGCCAGCAGTTACTCGATGTCTAGCTCTTACAATGAGCAGTTCTTC
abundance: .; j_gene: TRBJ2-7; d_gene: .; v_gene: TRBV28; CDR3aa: CASSLAGPSYEQYF; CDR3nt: TGTGCCAGCAGTTTGGCGGGACCCTCCTACGAGCAGTACTTC
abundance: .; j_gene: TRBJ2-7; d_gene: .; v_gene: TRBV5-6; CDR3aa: CASTSGLTTYEQYF; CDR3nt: TGTGCCAGCACCAGCGGACTGACAACCTACGAGCAGTACTTC
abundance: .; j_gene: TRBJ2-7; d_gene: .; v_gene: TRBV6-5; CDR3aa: CASSYSFSRSYEQYF; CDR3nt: TGTGCCAGCAGTTACTCGTTTTCCCGCTCCTACGAGCAGTACTTC